This is a list of T cell receptor beta chains from one sample in a study of T cells in Graves' hyperthyroidism and ophthalmopathy. Each CDR3 protein gets one entry after TCRdb re-called the multiplex PCR reads with MiXCR. This sample has about 25,000 distinct CDR3 sequences; about 53% occur once, and the top ten carry 25%. The sample consisted of blood. Receptors were obtained from a middle-aged woman with Graves' hyperthyroidism that later progressed to Graves' ophthalmopathy. CDR3s include the opening cysteine and the closing phenylalanine or tryptophan. The order of the fields is V gene, D gene, clone size, J gene, CDR3 protein, CDR3 DNA. The D gene is left open where the match is weak. Part of the rows lack a size; the others show once, few, many or a class for expanded clones.

>TRBV7-2|TRBD1|NA|TRBJ1-6
CASSIYRGTMDSPLHF
TGTGCCAGCAGCATATACAGGGGGACTATGGATTCACCCCTCCACTTT
>TRBV2|TRBD2|NA|TRBJ2-1
CASSGGLAGYNEQFF
TGTGCCAGCAGTGGGGGACTAGCGGGATACAATGAGCAGTTCTTC
>TRBV12-3/TRBV12-4|NA|NA|TRBJ1-5
CASSLRVGGISQPLHF
TGTGCCAGCAGTCTGCGTGTTGGGGGGATAAGTCAGCCCCTGCATTTT
>TRBV10-2|TRBD2|NA|TRBJ2-1
CASRLANEQFF
TGCGCCAGCAGACTAGCGAATGAGCAGTTCTTC
>TRBV5-4|NA|NA|TRBJ1-4
CASSKRDGNNEKLFF
TGTGCCAGCAGCAAAAGGGACGGAAATAATGAAAAACTGTTTTTT
>TRBV28|TRBD1|many|TRBJ2-3
CASSPGGKDTQYF
TGTGCCAGCAGCCCAGGGGGCAAAGATACGCAGTATTTT
>TRBV20-1|NA|few|TRBJ2-7
CSARDIRPSYEQYF
TGCAGTGCTAGAGATATCCGGCCCTCCTACGAGCAGTACTTC
>TRBV7-9|NA|NA|TRBJ1-2
CASTGGFGYTF
TGTGCCAGCACGGGGGGATTTGGCTACACCTTC
>TRBV5-1|NA|NA|TRBJ1-6
CASSLDRSRSPLHF
TGCGCCAGCAGCTTGGACAGGAGCCGCTCACCCCTCCACTTT
>TRBV20-1|NA|NA|TRBJ2-5
CSAKRPAGYQETQYF
TGCAGTGCGAAACGTCCTGCGGGGTACCAAGAGACCCAGTACTTC
>TRBV7-9|TRBD2|many|TRBJ2-5
CASSLRTSGSGETQYF
TGTGCCAGCAGCTTAAGGACTAGCGGGAGCGGAGAGACCCAGTACTTC
>TRBV6-1|NA|many|TRBJ1-1
CASNPFQNTEAFF
TGTGCCAGCAACCCTTTCCAGAACACTGAAGCTTTCTTT
>TRBV10-3|NA|few|TRBJ1-1
CAITTDMNTEAFF
TGTGCCATCACCACGGACATGAACACTGAAGCTTTCTTT
>TRBV11-3|TRBD1|NA|TRBJ1-6
CASSFGTGGNSPLHF
TGTGCCAGCAGCTTCGGGACAGGGGGTAATTCACCCCTCCACTTT
>TRBV10-3|NA|NA|TRBJ1-1
CAIGAVMNTEAFF
TGTGCCATCGGGGCAGTCATGAACACTGAAGCTTTCTTT
>TRBV7-9|NA|NA|TRBJ1-2
CASSFRTSNYGYTF
TGTGCCAGCAGCTTCAGAACATCTAACTATGGCTACACCTTC
>TRBV19|TRBD1|NA|TRBJ2-7
CASSPGDRGLYEQYF
TGTGCCAGTTCCCCGGGCGACAGGGGTTTATACGAGCAGTACTTC
>TRBV6-6|NA|NA|TRBJ2-1
CAIEGQEGDEQFF
TGTGCCATAGAGGGCCAGGAGGGCGATGAGCAGTTCTTC
>TRBV20-1|NA|NA|TRBJ1-1
CSARPLGEGTEAFF
TGCAGTGCTAGACCCCTGGGGGAGGGGACTGAAGCTTTCTTT
>TRBV7-2|TRBD1|NA|TRBJ1-2
CASSLMTGSDSGYTF
TGTGCCAGCAGCTTAATGACAGGGTCTGATAGTGGCTACACCTTC
>TRBV28|TRBD1|NA|TRBJ1-2
CASSAAGTGSYTF
TGTGCCAGCAGTGCAGCCGGGACAGGGAGCTACACCTTC
>TRBV2|TRBD2|NA|TRBJ2-2
CASKERDLNTGELFF
TGTGCCAGCAAGGAGCGGGACCTTAACACCGGGGAGCTGTTTTTT
>TRBV20-1|TRBD1|NA|TRBJ1-4
CSALQGPTNEKLFF
TGCAGTGCTTTACAGGGGCCAACTAATGAAAAACTGTTTTTT
>TRBV2|TRBD2|NA|TRBJ2-5
CASRRGWGETQYF
TGTGCCAGTCGGCGGGGGTGGGGAGAGACCCAGTACTTC
>TRBV20-1|TRBD1|medium-sized|TRBJ2-5
CSATGFNPTGAETQYF
TGCAGTGCTACCGGGTTTAATCCGACAGGGGCTGAGACCCAGTACTTC
>TRBV20-1|NA|NA|TRBJ1-5
CRASRDRISDQPQHF
TGCAGAGCTAGCCGAGACCGCATATCCGATCAGCCCCAGCATTTT
>TRBV5-1|NA|many|TRBJ1-1
CASSLLGSERVNTEAFF
TGCGCCAGCAGCCTATTGGGATCGGAAAGGGTGAACACTGAAGCTTTCTTT
>TRBV19|NA|few|TRBJ1-3
CASSMGPGNTIYF
TGTGCCAGTAGTATGGGACCTGGAAACACCATATATTTT
>TRBV19|NA|NA|TRBJ1-2
CASSLGTQGTYGYTF
TGTGCCAGTAGCCTTGGGACACAGGGAACCTATGGCTACACCTTC
>TRBV7-2|NA|NA|TRBJ2-7
CASSSRRWERHEQYF
TGTGCCAGCAGCTCCCGGAGGTGGGAGCGCCACGAGCAGTACTTC
>TRBV2|TRBD2|NA|TRBJ2-7
CASRPGLAGKNEQYF
TGTGCCAGCAGACCGGGACTAGCGGGAAAGAACGAGCAGTACTTC
>TRBV2|NA|NA|TRBJ2-7
CASSVTGASGEQYF
TGTGCCAGCAGTGTCACGGGTGCTTCGGGGGAGCAGTACTTC